This entry lists 22 T cell receptor beta chains sequenced from one sample in a study of Graves' ophthalmopathy and Graves' hyperthyroidism. The study amplified TCR beta CDR3 regions using RNA transcripts. Scientists carried out first-round RT-PCR using HTBI primers and then a second-round multiplex PCR. TCRdb reprocessed the multiplex PCR reads with MiXCR, giving one entry per CDR3 protein. Among 900,000 to 1,200,000 distinct CDR3 sequences listed, around a third were seen once. The sample was peripheral blood or thyroid tissue (not recorded which). These receptors all stem from an adult man with Graves' hyperthyroidism.

The chain carries TRBV11-2 and TRBJ2-7; possibly TRBD2 for D (6 bases). This CDR3 spans 13 amino acids. Germline-derived CDR1 and CDR2 are SGHAT and FQNNGV. V was clipped by 3 bases and J by 6 bases, with 12 bases between them. The CDR3 loop reads CASSFPGLGEQYF. CDR3 bases: TGTGCCAGCAGCTTCCCGGGACTGGGCGAGCAGTACTTC. Full variable domain (missing parts from reference TRBV11-2 and TRBJ2-7): EAGVAQSPRYKIIEKRQSVAFWCNPISGHATLYWYQQILGQGPKLLIQFQNNGVVDDSQLPKDRFSAERLKGVDSTLKIQPAKLEDSAVYLCASSFPGLGEQYFGPGTRLTVT.

The table lists this clonotype with many counts. This chain joins TRBV7-9 and TRBJ2-5; 8 bases agree with TRBD2. Trimming took 5 bases from V and 3 from J; bases not matched to a gene: 11. Germline CDR1 reads SEHNR; CDR2 reads FQNEAQ (reference sequence). The CDR3 spans 16 residues. The CDR3 sequence: CASSRGTSVFEETQYF. The CDR3 DNA reads TGTGCCAGCAGCCGCGGGACTAGTGTGTTCGAAGAGACCCAGTACTTC.

This clonotype was counted ten times or more. The chain couples TRBV7-6 to TRBJ2-7; D is unclear. The germline V gene encodes CDR1 SGHVS and CDR2 FNYEAQ. The CDR3 has 14 amino acids. Trimming pared 1 base from V and 7 bases from J, leaving 14 bases between. The CDR3 DNA is TGTGCCAGCAGCTTAGGTCCCCAAACCCCTGAGCAGTACTTC. Translated: CASSLGPQTPEQYF.

This clonotype was counted once. The chain couples TRBV7-9 to TRBJ1-2; no firm D call. Trimming removed 4 bases from V and 10 bases from J, with 13 bases in between. The CDR3 sequence is 12 residues long. The V gene's germline CDR1 is SEHNR and CDR2 FQNEAQ (reference sequence). CDR3 sequence (DNA): TGTGCCAGCAGCTCCGCGACATTAGCCTACACCTTC. Its translation: CASSSATLAYTF.

This clonotype was recorded many times. The genes are TRBV29-1 and TRBJ2-7, with D maybe TRBD2 (6 bases). Germline CDR1 is SQVTM and CDR2 is ANQGSEA. The V end was cut by 3 bases, the J end by 6 bases, with 9 bases between. The CDR3 runs 11 residues. In DNA form, the CDR3 reads TGCAGCGTTGAGTCGGGGGTCGAGCAGTACTTC. Amino acid sequence: CSVESGVEQYF.

This clonotype was seen repeatedly, ten times or more. CDR3 nucleotide sequence: TGCAGTGCTAGCGGCGGACACTCCTACGAGCAGTACTTC. Residues: CSASGGHSYEQYF. The V call is TRBV20-1, the J call TRBJ2-7, with D possibly being TRBD1 (5 bases). V gave up 3 bases and J gave up 0 bases, with 9 bases separating them. CDR1 and CDR2 from the germline V gene are DFQATT and SNEGSKA (reference sequence). The CDR3 contains 13 residues.

This clonotype was seen more than once but under ten times. The chain employs TRBV12-3 or TRBV12-4 and TRBJ2-7; D is perhaps TRBD1 (6 bases). The CDR3 totals 14 residues. V lost 3 bases and J 4 bases, leaving 13 bases between the germline ends. DNA for the CDR3: TGTGCCAGCAGTTTGTCTAGGGGGTTATACGAGCAGTACTTC. It codes for CASSLSRGLYEQYF.

This clonotype was recorded at least ten times. This chain links TRBV7-9 with TRBJ1-5; D perhaps matches TRBD1 (5 bases). The CDR3 length is 14 residues. V lost 5 bases, J lost 1 base, and 9 bases lay in between. Germline V lookup: CDR1 SEHNR, CDR2 FQNEAQ (reference sequence). The CDR3 DNA follows: TGTGCCAGCAGCGGTAGACAGAGCAATCAGCCCCAGCATTTT. This translates into CASSGRQSNQPQHF.

This clonotype was detected once. The chain couples TRBV9 to TRBJ1-2; the D gene is possibly TRBD1 (6 bases). The length of the CDR3 is 13 residues. Per the germline V gene, CDR1 is SGDLS and CDR2 is YYNGEE. The V gene lost 7 bases and the J gene lost 6 bases, with 16 bases spanning the gap. CDR3 coding DNA: TGTGCCAGCTCGCAAGACAGGATCAATGGCTACACCTTC. Its protein product is CASSQDRINGYTF.

The chain employs TRBV29-1 and TRBJ2-7; D unresolved. Germline V gene data show CDR1 as SQVTM and CDR2 as ANQGSEA. CDR3 length equals 11 residues. V was cut by 8 bases and J by 3 bases, with 11 bases left in between. In DNA form, the CDR3 reads TGCAGCTTAGAGGCAGGCTACGAGCAGTACTTC. Its translation: CSLEAGYEQYF.

This clonotype was found many times. V and J are TRBV5-1 and TRBJ2-2; D is perhaps TRBD1 (6 bases). The CDR3 loop spans 15 amino acids. Germline lookup yields CDR1 SGHRS and CDR2 YFSETQ. V lost 2 bases and J lost 1, with 9 bases in between. In DNA, the CDR3 is TGCGCCAGCAGCTTTGGGACAAGGAACACCGGGGAGCTGTTTTTT. Amino acid sequence: CASSFGTRNTGELFF.

This clonotype was observed a handful of times. V is TRBV10-3 and J is TRBJ1-2, with no clear D. Germline V gene data show CDR1 as ENHRY and CDR2 as SYGVKD. The CDR3 has 14 residues. Deletions cut 0 bases from V and 1 base from J, with 6 bases between. CDR3 sequence: CAISESLVNYGYTF. As DNA, the CDR3 is TGTGCCATCAGTGAGTCTTTAGTTAACTATGGCTACACCTTC.

The chain couples TRBV19 to TRBJ1-5, with D unclear. Per germline, CDR1 LNHDA and CDR2 SQIVND (reference sequence). Trimming stripped 5 bases from V and 1 base from J, with 12 bases between. The CDR3 runs to 15 residues. CDR3 DNA: TGTGCCAGTAGTGCCCAGGCCCTGAGCAATCAGCCCCAGCATTTT. Protein sequence: CASSAQALSNQPQHF. Supplemented by reference TRBV19 and TRBJ1-5, the full variable domain reads DGGITQSPKYLFRKEGQNVTLSCEQNLNHDAMYWYRQDPGQGLRLIYYSQIVNDFQKGDIAEGYSVSREKKESFPLTVTSAQKNPTAFYLCASSAQALSNQPQHFGDGTRLSIL.

This clonotype was seen ten or more times. This rearrangement joins TRBV5-4 to TRBJ2-6, with D perhaps TRBD1 or TRBD2 (5 bases each). There are 15 residues in the CDR3. V gave up 10 bases and J gave up 0 bases, with 14 bases separating them. The germline gives CDR1 SGHNT, CDR2 YYREEE (reference sequence). CDR3 coding DNA: TGTGCCGCTGGGGACCCCCACTCTGGGGCCAACGTCCTGACTTTC. This codes for CAAGDPHSGANVLTF.

This clonotype was picked up one time. The chain uses TRBV4-2 and TRBJ2-5; 9 positions agree with TRBD1. CDR1 and CDR2 (germline): LGHNA, YNFKEQ. With V trimmed by 0 bases and J by 7 bases, 3 bases remained unmatched. The CDR3 spans 14 residues. CDR3 region: CASSQDATGGTQYF. CDR3 coding DNA: TGTGCCAGCAGCCAAGACGCGACAGGGGGGACCCAGTACTTC.

The V gene is TRBV5-1, the J gene TRBJ2-6, with D possibly being TRBD1 (7 bases). Germline CDR1 and CDR2: SGHRS and YFSETQ. The CDR3 spans 14 residues. Deletions cut 3 bases from V and 11 bases from J, with 15 bases between. CDR3 sequence: CASSSGGGGDVLTF. CDR3 in DNA: TGCGCCAGCAGCTCCGGAGGAGGGGGCGACGTCCTGACTTTC.

Details on this clonotype: A much larger clonotype is one base distant, so this may be a read error. The chain employs TRBV19 and TRBJ1-5; D is unresolved. Per the germline V gene, CDR1 is LNHDA and CDR2 is SQIVND (reference sequence). The CDR3 is 15 residues long. The V end lost 5 bases, the J end lost 2 bases, and 13 bases lay between the germline ends. CDR3 sequence reads: CASSLSVNGNQPQHF. CDR3 nucleotides: TGTGCCAGTAGTCTGAGTGTGAATGGCAATCAGCCCCAGCATTTT.

Regarding this clonotype: It is likely a read error, because the conserved phenylalanine at the end of the CDR3 is missing. The rearrangement links TRBV10-3 to TRBJ2-5, with TRBD1 matching over 7 bases. Germline V gene data show CDR1 as ENHRY and CDR2 as SYGVKD. The CDR3 sequence is 15 residues long. Here the CDR3 DNA reads TGCGCCATCAGTGAGCCCGGGACAGACATAGAGACCCAGTACTAC. Amino acids: CAISEPGTDIETQYY.

In regard to this clonotype: A much bigger clone sits one base away, suggesting this may be a read error. This chain uses TRBV20-1 with TRBJ1-2, with D hard to call. V lost 7 bases to trimming and J lost 6 bases, with 12 bases between them. This CDR3 spans 11 amino acids. Germline CDR1 and CDR2: DFQATT and SNEGSKA (reference sequence). The CDR3 DNA follows: TGCAGTGTGGGGTATGGTGATGGCTACACCTTC. It translates to CSVGYGDGYTF.

V is TRBV6-6 and J is TRBJ2-7, with D perhaps TRBD1 (5 bases). Trimming removed 0 bases from V and 6 bases from J, with 9 bases in between. The germline V gene has CDR1 MNHNY and CDR2 SVGAGI (reference sequence). CDR3 length: 13 residues. The CDR3 here is CASSYSQGCEQYF. The CDR3 coding sequence is TGTGCCAGCAGTTACTCCCAGGGCTGCGAGCAGTACTTC.

This clonotype was recorded many times. This chain links TRBV19 with TRBJ1-5, with D unresolved. CDR3 size: 15 residues. V dropped 1 base and J dropped 2 bases, with 9 bases sitting between them. Germline V CDR1 and CDR2: LNHDA, SQIVND (reference sequence). This chain's CDR3 is CASSIVPGGNQPQHF. The CDR3 DNA sequence: TGTGCCAGTAGTATAGTTCCGGGTGGCAATCAGCCCCAGCATTTT.

With regard to this clonotype: At one end the junction does not follow the germline gene, possibly because of a read error. This chain connects TRBV27 to TRBJ1-5; D might be TRBD1 (5 bases). Germline V gene lookup returns CDR1 MNHEY and CDR2 SMNVEV (reference sequence). CDR3 length equals 14 residues. The CDR3 loop is CASSPLDRNRPQHF. CDR3 in DNA: TGTGCCAGCAGTCCCCTAGACAGAAATCGGCCCCAGCATTTT.